Detailed here is one TCR beta chain. Original processing methods: Quantification of nucleated cells was approximated via reference gene primer amplification. Only in-frame clones appear in the TCRdb table, and some are missing; sequencing was by immunoSEQ multiplex PCR. V and J calls and clone size come straight from that table; D and trimming were deduced from the DNA. The sample contains roughly 55,000 clones, roughly 80% of which appear only once. This sample was taken from a study of blood T cell repertoires in COVID-19. On the study more broadly: Some COVID-19 samples were acute and others convalescent; all came from the United States, Italy and Spain. Sample material is recorded as cDNA or gDNA derived from T cells, B-cell-depleted T cells, or PBMCs.

The V and J ends lost 10 bases and 6 bases respectively, with 15 bases between them. The CDR3 is 13 amino acids. The chain is built from TRBV12-3 or TRBV12-4 and TRBJ2-2; D gene ambiguous. The TCR was taken from a woman aged 60-70 years with acute or convalescent COVID-19. The sample consisted of peripheral blood. The chain's CDR3 is CANTLFGSGELFF. CDR3 nucleotides: TGTGCCAACACTCTTTTCGGGTCCGGGGAGCTGTTTTTT.